This passage covers 20 T cell receptor beta chains from one sample sequenced in a study of shared clonotypes between healthy human individuals. Cells designated naive CD8 were CD45RO-negative and were positively selected for CCR7, with terminally differentiated effector memory CD45RA+ cells excluded. Sequenced by immunoSEQ multiplex PCR; TCRdb stores in-frame clones only, minus some. The table lists roughly 2.1 million clones, about 92% of them singletons. Material: naive CD8+ T cells from PBMCs. The source is a man younger than 35 in good health. Some clones in this sample may be carry-over from other donors' samples.

V and J are TRBV19 and TRBJ2-1; 11 bases align to TRBD1. This CDR3 has 17 residues. The V gene end was trimmed by 4 bases and the J gene end by 3 bases; junction bases not matched to a gene: 8. The germline V gene has CDR1 LNHDA and CDR2 SQIVND (reference sequence). DNA of the CDR3: TGTGCCAGTAGTACCTACCCTGGGACAGGGGGCTACAATGAGCAGTTCTTC. Its translation is CASSTYPGTGGYNEQFF.

The genes are TRBV6-5 and TRBJ2-1, with 9 bases aligning to TRBD1. Looked up from germline, CDR1 is MNHEY and CDR2 is SVGAGI. The CDR3 has 14 residues. Trimming cost V 7 bases and J 4 bases; bases outside gene matches: 5. In DNA form, the CDR3 reads TGTGCCAGCAATCCGGGACAGGGTTACAATGAGCAGTTCTTC. This gives the protein CASNPGQGYNEQFF.

This CDR3 is CASSQPRWGVHEQYF. CDR3 DNA sequence: TGTGCCAGCAGCCAACCTCGGTGGGGGGTCCACGAGCAGTACTTC. This chain connects TRBV7-8 to TRBJ2-7; a weak D match, TRBD2 (6 bases). The germline V and J ends were trimmed by 5 bases and 5 bases, with 19 bases remaining between them. The CDR3 totals 15 residues. CDR1 and CDR2 from the germline V gene are SGHVS and FQNEAQ.

V and J are TRBV7-9 and TRBJ1-1; the D gene is possibly TRBD1 (6 bases). The V gene's germline CDR1 is SEHNR and CDR2 FQNEAQ (reference sequence). This CDR3 is 13 amino acids long. V was shortened by 1 base and J by 8 bases, with 11 bases between the two germline ends. CDR3 nucleotides: TGTGCCAGCAGCTTAGTTGGGGGGCAGGAAGCTTTCTTT. As protein: CASSLVGGQEAFF.

The chain employs TRBV19 and TRBJ2-4; 9 nucleotides match TRBD1. CDR3 size: 21 residues. J gave up 1 base and V 4 bases, and 20 bases lay outside the gene matches. Germline loops: CDR1 LNHDA, CDR2 SQIVND (reference sequence). The DNA for the CDR3 is TGTGCCAGTAGTACCTTCTGGCCAGACAGGGGGAAGACTAGGGCCAAAAACATTCAGTACTTC. It translates to CASSTFWPDRGKTRAKNIQYF.

A remark on this clone: The same CDR3 can be traced to other DNA sequences in this sample. V gene TRBV29-1 combines with J gene TRBJ2-7, with D hard to call. Germline lookup yields CDR1 SQVTM and CDR2 ANQGSEA. CDR3 length equals 11 residues. Trimming stripped 5 bases from V and 3 bases from J, with 8 bases between. The CDR3 coding sequence is TGCAGCGTTTTATCGGACTACGAGCAGTACTTC. As protein: CSVLSDYEQYF.

V usage is TRBV9 and J usage is TRBJ2-2; no definite D call. The CDR3 runs 16 residues. Germline CDR1 and CDR2: SGDLS and YYNGEE. Trimming removed 0 bases at V and 4 bases at J, with 13 bases between. The CDR3 loop is CASSVVAAASTGELFF. The CDR3 DNA sequence: TGTGCCAGCAGCGTAGTTGCGGCCGCTTCCACCGGGGAGCTGTTTTTT.

This chain connects TRBV30 to TRBJ1-2; unclear D gene. The germline V gene has CDR1 GTSNPN and CDR2 SVGIG (reference sequence). The CDR3 has 14 residues. Trimming removed 8 bases at V and 5 bases at J, with 21 bases between. The CDR3 loop is CAHLPLTIPYGYTF. In DNA, the CDR3 is TGTGCCCACTTACCTCTCACAATTCCGTATGGCTACACCTTC.

The CDR3 sequence: CSVALTSGSIYEQYF. The CDR3 nucleotides read TGCAGCGTTGCGTTAACTAGCGGGAGTATCTACGAGCAGTACTTC. The rearrangement links TRBV29-1 to TRBJ2-7; 11 bases fit TRBD2. From germline, CDR1 is SQVTM and CDR2 ANQGSEA. V lost 4 bases and J lost 3; bases outside the gene matches: 8. The CDR3 covers 15 residues.

V is TRBV28 and J is TRBJ2-5; maybe TRBD2 (6 bases). Germline values: CDR1 MDHEN, CDR2 SYDVKM. The V end lost 3 bases, the J end lost 10 bases, and 18 bases lay between the germline ends. The CDR3 has 14 residues. The CDR3 region has the DNA TGTGCCAGCAGTTTTGGGATAGGGCGGCGGGACCAGTACTTC. It codes for CASSFGIGRRDQYF.

The chain couples TRBV12-5 to TRBJ1-1, with a weak D call TRBD1 (5 bases). V gave up 3 bases and J gave up 1 base, with 9 bases separating them. The germline V gene encodes CDR1 LGHNT and CDR2 FRNRAP. The CDR3 runs to 14 residues. The CDR3 protein is CASGFGTRNTEAFF. The DNA of the CDR3 is TGTGCTAGTGGTTTTGGGACCCGGAACACTGAAGCTTTCTTT.

The V and J genes are TRBV27 and TRBJ2-2, with 9 bases that match TRBD1. Germline V gene sequence: CDR1 MNHEY, CDR2 SMNVEV (reference sequence). The CDR3 sequence is 14 residues long. The V and J ends lost 6 bases and 6 bases, in that order; junction bases with no gene match: 5. CDR3 DNA sequence: TGTGCCAGCAGATCACAGGGGGCGGCCGGGGAGCTGTTTTTT. It codes for CASRSQGAAGELFF.

V is TRBV7-9 and J is TRBJ2-7, with 11 nucleotides matching TRBD2. The CDR3 extends over 14 amino acids. Germline-derived CDR1 and CDR2 are SEHNR and FQNEAQ (reference sequence). Unmatched junction bases numbered 2, after V lost 5 bases and J lost 2 bases. The CDR3 reads CASSISGRAYEQYF. CDR3 nucleotide sequence: TGTGCCAGCAGCATTAGCGGGAGGGCCTACGAGCAGTACTTC.

V gene TRBV27 combines with J gene TRBJ2-7; D may be TRBD1 (5 bases). CDR1 and CDR2 (germline): MNHEY, SMNVEV (reference sequence). Between the trimmed V and J ends, which lost 3 bases and 2 bases, there was a span of 11 bases. This CDR3 is 14 amino acids long. The chain's CDR3 is CASSLYRWAYEQYF. As DNA, the CDR3 is TGTGCCAGCAGTTTGTACAGGTGGGCCTACGAGCAGTACTTC.

The rearrangement links TRBV28 to TRBJ2-3; 7 bases line up with TRBD2. Trimming at V came to 5 bases and at J to 0 bases, leaving 8 bases not matched to a gene. Germline V gene lookup returns CDR1 MDHEN and CDR2 SYDVKM. The CDR3 loop spans 16 amino acids. CDR3 in DNA: TGTGCCAGCAGTCCCTCTAGCGGTCCTAGCACAGATACGCAGTATTTT. Its translation is CASSPSSGPSTDTQYF.

CDR3 sequence (DNA): TGTGCCAGCAGTCAGGATAACACTGAAGCTTTCTTT. It specifies CASSQDNTEAFF. The rearrangement links TRBV28 to TRBJ1-1; D not resolved. Trimming left V 5 bases short and J 2 bases short, with 6 bases between. The CDR3 covers 12 residues. Germline V gene data show CDR1 as MDHEN and CDR2 as SYDVKM.

The CDR3: CASSIDMGTEAFF. DNA for the CDR3: TGTGCCAGTAGTATCGACATGGGCACTGAAGCTTTCTTT. This rearrangement joins TRBV19 to TRBJ1-1; D unresolved. Per germline, CDR1 LNHDA and CDR2 SQIVND (reference sequence). The CDR3 is 13 residues long. V was cut by 3 bases and J by 4 bases, with 9 bases left in between.

The chain combines TRBV25-1 with TRBJ1-3, with 8 bases that match TRBD1. The germline V gene has CDR1 MGHDK and CDR2 SYGVNS. The CDR3 runs 14 residues. Germline trimming cut 6 bases from V and 1 base from J; bases unmatched to any gene: 2. The CDR3 sequence is CASRTGESGNTIYF. In DNA, the CDR3 is TGTGCCAGCAGGACAGGGGAATCTGGAAACACCATATATTTT.

J is TRBJ2-2 and V is TRBV11-2; D is unclear. V shed 8 bases and J shed 3 bases, with 16 bases lying between them. The CDR3 has 15 amino acids. Germline CDR1 is SGHAT and CDR2 is FQNNGV. CDR3 loop: CASRSREGDTGELFF. CDR3 bases: TGTGCCAGCCGCTCACGAGAAGGAGACACCGGGGAGCTGTTTTTT.

This clone has just one count. J is TRBJ2-2 and V is TRBV27; D remains ambiguous. Germline CDR1 and CDR2: MNHEY and SMNVEV (reference sequence). Deletions cut 6 bases from V and 6 bases from J, with 17 bases between. There are 15 residues in the CDR3. CDR3: CASSGLLFEAGELFF. In nucleotides, the CDR3 is TGTGCCAGCAGCGGGTTACTTTTTGAGGCCGGGGAGCTGTTTTTT.